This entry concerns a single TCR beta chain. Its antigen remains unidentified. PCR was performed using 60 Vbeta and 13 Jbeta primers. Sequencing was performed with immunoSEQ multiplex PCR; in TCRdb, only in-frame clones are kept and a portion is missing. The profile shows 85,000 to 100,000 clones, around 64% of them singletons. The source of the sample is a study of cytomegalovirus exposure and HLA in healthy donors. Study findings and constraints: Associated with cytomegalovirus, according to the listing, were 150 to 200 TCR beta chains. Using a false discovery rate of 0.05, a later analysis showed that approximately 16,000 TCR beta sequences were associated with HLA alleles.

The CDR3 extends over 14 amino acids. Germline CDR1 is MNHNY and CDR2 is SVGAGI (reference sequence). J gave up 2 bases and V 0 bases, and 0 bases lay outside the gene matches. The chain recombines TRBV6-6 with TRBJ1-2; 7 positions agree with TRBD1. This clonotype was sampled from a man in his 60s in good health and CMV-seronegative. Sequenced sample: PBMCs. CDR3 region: CASSYSGQNYGYTF. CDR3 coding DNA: TGTGCCAGCAGTTACTCGGGACAGAACTATGGCTACACCTTC.